Following are 18 T cell receptor beta chains from one sample sequenced in a study of molecular identifiers for immune sequencing clone quantification. A single record per CDR3 protein comes from TCRdb applying MiXCR to the PCR reads. This table holds approximately 500,000 distinct CDR3 sequences, about a quarter found once. Sequencing used naive CD8+ T cells from blood, with Jurkat cell RNA spiked in. Stated subset: FACS-sorted CD8+CD4-CCR7+CD45RA+ naive T cells. The receptors shown here come from a human donor in good health. Some libraries in this study had Jurkat cell RNA spiked in.

This clonotype was picked up many times. The CDR3 protein is CASSLIAASTDTQYF. The CDR3 coding sequence is TGTGCCAGCAGCTTAATAGCGGCTAGCACAGATACGCAGTATTTT. The chain combines TRBV7-3 with TRBJ2-3; D possibly corresponds to TRBD2 (6 bases). This CDR3 has 15 amino acids. Trimming pared 1 base from V and 0 bases from J, leaving 8 bases between. Germline CDR1 and CDR2: SGHTA and FQGTGA.

This chain connects TRBV15 to TRBJ2-3; D gene uncertain. V lost 0 bases to trimming and J lost 6 bases, with 7 bases between them. Germline V CDR1 and CDR2: LNHNV, YYDKDF (reference sequence). The CDR3 totals 13 residues. CDR3: CATSRERPDTQYF. The CDR3 coding sequence is TGTGCCACCAGCAGAGAAAGGCCCGATACGCAGTATTTT.

This clonotype has a handful of counts. The chain links TRBV7-6 to TRBJ2-7; either TRBD1 or TRBD2 may supply D (6 bases each). Trimming cost V 3 bases and J 5 bases, with 20 bases left between them. CDR3 size: 16 residues. Germline V lookup: CDR1 SGHVS, CDR2 FNYEAQ. CDR3 nucleotide sequence: TGTGCCAGCAGCTTTGGGGTTATGGCGGAGGGGGACGAGCAGTACTTC. Amino acid sequence: CASSFGVMAEGDEQYF.

In this sample, this clonotype turned up once. This could be a read error, since a much larger clone is one nucleotide away. The gene calls are TRBV5-3 and TRBJ1-1, with a tentative D call TRBD1 (5 bases). TRBV5-3 is classed as an ORF, of uncertain function. This CDR3 has 12 residues. The CDR3 nucleotides read TGTGCCAGCAGCTGGGGGGAGCCTGAAGCTTTCTTT. Its translation is CASSWGEPEAFF.

This clonotype turned up a few times. The V call is TRBV9, the J call TRBJ2-2; D is uncertain. With 4 bases removed from V and 4 bases from J, the gap between germline ends came to 8 bases. CDR3 length: 13 residues. The V gene's germline CDR1 is SGDLS and CDR2 YYNGEE. CDR3 protein: CASSPPSTGELFF. CDR3 in DNA: TGTGCCAGCAGCCCACCATCCACCGGGGAGCTGTTTTTT. Full variable domain (outside the CDR3, taken from reference TRBV9 and TRBJ2-2): DSGVTQTPKHLITATGQRVTLRCSPRSGDLSVYWYQQSLDQGLQFLIQYYNGEERAKGNILERFSAQQFPDLHSELNLSSLELGDSALYFCASSPPSTGELFFGEGSRLTVL.

This clonotype has only a few counts. The gene calls are TRBV7-9 and TRBJ2-7; the match to TRBD1 covers 12 bases. CDR1 and CDR2 (germline): SEHNR, FQNEAQ (reference sequence). CDR3 length: 15 amino acids. V shed 3 bases and J 7 bases; nucleotides not matched to a gene: 7. This CDR3 reads CASSFPGQGAREQYF. The CDR3 DNA reads as TGTGCCAGCAGCTTTCCGGGACAGGGGGCGAGGGAGCAGTACTTC. The full variable domain, in which reference TRBV7-9 and TRBJ2-7 provide the parts outside the CDR3, is DTGVSQNPRHKITKRGQNVTFRCDPISEHNRLYWYRQTLGQGPEFLTYFQNEAQLEKSRLLSDRFSAERPKGSFSTLEIQRTEQGDSAMYLCASSFPGQGAREQYFGPGTRLTVT.

The V and J genes are TRBV4-3 and TRBJ2-2; 7 bases are a match to TRBD1. Unmatched junction bases numbered 17, after V lost 0 bases and J lost 13 bases. Germline CDR1 LGHNA, CDR2 YSLEER. The length of the CDR3 is 17 residues. The DNA for the CDR3 is TGCGCCAGCAGCCAAGATTTATTCTCTAGTAGGGGGCGAGGGCTGTTTTTT. Translation gives CASSQDLFSSRGRGLFF.

This clonotype appeared a few times. The chain has TRBV7-9 and TRBJ2-7; D might be TRBD1 (6 bases). The V and J ends lost 6 bases and 7 bases respectively, with 19 bases between them. This CDR3 is 14 amino acids long. CDR1 is SEHNR, CDR2 FQNEAQ, per germline (reference sequence). The CDR3, as DNA: TGTGCCAGCAGTCCTCCCGGACAGCTCGGTGAGCAGTACTTC. The encoded protein is CASSPPGQLGEQYF.

In the case of this clonotype: Just one base apart from a much larger clone, this may be a read error. The rearrangement uses TRBV30 and TRBJ2-1; D is possibly TRBD2 (5 bases). The V end lost 4 bases, the J end lost 2 bases, and 12 bases lay between the germline ends. Germline lookup yields CDR1 GTSNPN and CDR2 SVGIG (reference sequence). CDR3 size: 14 residues. The CDR3 loop reads CAWNVSGTYNEQFF. As DNA, the CDR3 is TGTGCCTGGAATGTAAGCGGAACCTACAATGAGCAGTTCTTC. Together with reference TRBV30 and TRBJ2-1, the CDR3 gives the full variable domain: SQTIHQWPATLVQPVGSPLSLECTVEGTSNPNLYWYRQAAGRGLQLLFYSVGIGQISSEVPQNLSASRPQDRQFILSSKKLLLSDSGFYLCAWNVSGTYNEQFFGPGTRLTVL.

This sequence joins TRBV20-1 and TRBJ2-1; 13 bases agree with TRBD2. V shed 3 bases, J shed 6 bases, and the junction held 11 bases outside the gene matches. The V gene's germline CDR1 is DFQATT and CDR2 SNEGSKA (reference sequence). This CDR3 has 17 residues. The CDR3 DNA is TGCAGTGCTAGGGCGACCATACTAGCGGGGGGGCCCAATGAGCAGTTCTTC. This sequence encodes CSARATILAGGPNEQFF.

The chain has TRBV5-4 and TRBJ1-5; D ambiguous. Germline V CDR1 and CDR2: SGHNT, YYREEE (reference sequence). Between the trimmed V and J ends, which lost 4 bases and 5 bases, there was a span of 16 bases. The CDR3 spans 15 residues. CDR3 sequence reads: CASSPGPGPYQPQHF. In DNA, the CDR3 is TGTGCCAGCAGCCCTGGACCTGGCCCTTATCAGCCCCAGCATTTT.

This clonotype showed up just a few times. V is TRBV4-1 and J is TRBJ1-2, with a tentative D call TRBD1 (6 bases). The CDR3 is 15 residues long. With 1 base removed from V and 7 bases from J, the gap between germline ends came to 16 bases. Per the germline V gene, CDR1 is MGHRA and CDR2 is YSYEKL. The CDR3 reads CASSQGSSGGAGYTF. The CDR3 DNA reads TGCGCCAGCAGCCAAGGGTCCAGCGGGGGCGCTGGCTACACCTTC.

In this sample, this clonotype turned up a few times. The chain has TRBV15 and TRBJ2-1; D gene ambiguous. The CDR3 has 12 residues. The germline V gene has CDR1 LNHNV and CDR2 YYDKDF (reference sequence). Trimming pared 0 bases from V and 7 bases from J, leaving 4 bases between. The CDR3 loop reads CATSRDPNEQFF. The CDR3, as DNA: TGTGCCACCAGCAGAGATCCGAATGAGCAGTTCTTC.

The chain carries TRBV12-3 or TRBV12-4 and TRBJ2-2; D uncertain. The CDR3 sequence is 13 residues long. The V and J ends lost 5 bases and 5 bases respectively, with 9 bases between them. The CDR3 spells CASSHPPTGELFF. The CDR3 bases are TGTGCCAGCAGTCACCCACCGACCGGGGAGCTGTTTTTT.

Of note for this clonotype: A much larger clone lies a single base off, so this may be a read error. The conserved closing phenylalanine or tryptophan is absent in this CDR3, likely reflecting a read error. This rearrangement joins TRBV12-5 to TRBJ2-7; D remains ambiguous. The V gene's germline CDR1 is LGHNT and CDR2 FRNRAP. V was cut by 7 bases and J by 1 base, with 11 bases left in between. The CDR3 loop spans 13 amino acids. CDR3 coding DNA: TGTGCTAGTGCCCCGTACCTATCCTACGAGCAGTACCTC. Translated, it gives CASAPYLSYEQYL.

About this clonotype itself: A read error is possible here, since a much larger clone lies one base away. The chain recombines TRBV5-1 with TRBJ2-2; D unresolved. This CDR3 contains 15 residues. V was pared by 3 bases and J by 2 bases, with 11 bases between. Germline V gene data show CDR1 as SGHRS and CDR2 as YFSETQ. The CDR3 DNA reads TGCGCCAGCAGCTGGTGGATGATAAACACCGGGGAGCTGTTTTTT. This translates into CASSWWMINTGELFF.

Of note for this clonotype: An end of the junction does not agree with germline; a read error may underlie this. The chain joins TRBV7-9 to TRBJ2-3; D perhaps matches TRBD2 (5 bases). CDR1 and CDR2 (germline): SEHNR, FQNEAQ (reference sequence). The CDR3 length is 16 residues. CDR3 in DNA: TGTCCCAGCAGTAGAACTAATGCGGGCGTCGGGGATACGCAGAATTTT. Its protein is CPSSRTNAGVGDTQNF.

The chain uses TRBV28 and TRBJ1-1; tentative D call: TRBD1 (6 bases). Germline loops: CDR1 MDHEN, CDR2 SYDVKM. V lost 3 bases, J lost 1 base, and 18 bases lay in between. The CDR3 is 17 residues long. CDR3 nucleotide sequence: TGTGCCAGCAGTTTTCCTCCAGAAACAGGGAAGAACACTGAAGCTTTCTTT. Its protein is CASSFPPETGKNTEAFF.